Shown below are 28 T cell receptor beta chains from a single sample sequenced in a study of human T cells and chemical hapten exposure. TCRdb fed the RACE reads into MiXCR, producing one record per CDR3 protein. The sample gives approximately 79,000 distinct CDR3 sequences, approximately 8% of which show up once; 1.5% to 1.7% is in the top ten. Time point reported: healthy volunteer bleed at 6 weeks. The starting material, unfractionated whole blood, was used for total RNA extraction. Sequences were obtained from whole blood. The receptors originated from a male donor in good health. Some clones in this sample may be carry-over from other donors' samples.

This clonotype has at least ten counts. The chain recombines TRBV5-1 with TRBJ2-5; D is unclear. With 0 bases removed from V and 4 bases from J, the gap between germline ends came to 7 bases. This CDR3 comprises 13 residues. The germline gives CDR1 SGHRS, CDR2 YFSETQ. The CDR3, as DNA: TGCGCCAGCAGCTTGGCCAACCGAGAGACCCAGTACTTC. It encodes CASSLANRETQYF.

The table lists this clonotype with many counts. This sequence joins TRBV10-3 and TRBJ2-7; the D gene could be TRBD1 or TRBD2 (6 bases each). There are 16 residues in the CDR3. The germline V and J ends were trimmed by 5 bases and 0 bases, with 17 bases remaining between them. Germline CDR1 and CDR2: ENHRY and SYGVKD. The CDR3: CAISPTRDTDSYEQYF. The CDR3 DNA reads TGTGCCATCAGTCCTACGCGGGACACCGACTCCTACGAGCAGTACTTC.

This clonotype was picked up a small number of times. V and J are TRBV29-1 and TRBJ1-3, with 7 bases that match TRBD1. Germline V gene sequence: CDR1 SQVTM, CDR2 ANQGSEA. The CDR3 runs to 16 residues. The V and J ends lost 0 bases and 1 base, in that order; junction bases with no gene match: 6. CDR3 coding DNA: TGCAGCGTTGAAGACGGACAGGCCAAATCTGGAAACACCATATATTTT. It translates to CSVEDGQAKSGNTIYF.

The chain combines TRBV20-1 with TRBJ1-6; 7 nucleotides line up with TRBD1. Germline trimming cut 6 bases from V and 8 bases from J; bases unmatched to any gene: 4. The CDR3 contains 12 residues. Germline CDR1 reads DFQATT; CDR2 reads SNEGSKA (reference sequence). This CDR3 reads CSALGQDSPLHF. The CDR3 DNA follows: TGCAGTGCCCTTGGACAGGATTCACCCCTCCACTTT.

This clonotype was detected only a few times. The V and J genes are TRBV5-1 and TRBJ2-1, with 9 bases fitting TRBD1. The V segment lost 4 bases and the J segment 5 bases; nucleotides outside the gene matches: 7. Germline values: CDR1 SGHRS, CDR2 YFSETQ. This CDR3 comprises 15 residues. The CDR3 protein is CASSATGGRNNEQFF. The CDR3 DNA reads TGCGCCAGCAGCGCTACAGGGGGCCGAAACAATGAGCAGTTCTTC.

The V call is TRBV7-6, the J call TRBJ2-5; D is ambiguous. The V end lost 4 bases, the J end lost 1 base, and 10 bases lay between the germline ends. This CDR3 comprises 14 residues. CDR1 is SGHVS and CDR2 is FNYEAQ in the germline V gene. The CDR3 loop is CASSSKYPQETQYF. The CDR3 DNA reads TGTGCCAGCAGCTCCAAGTACCCCCAAGAGACCCAGTACTTC.

The chain is built from TRBV29-1 and TRBJ1-1, with a weak D call TRBD1 (5 bases). CDR1 and CDR2 from the germline V gene are SQVTM and ANQGSEA. Between the trimmed V and J ends, which lost 7 bases and 1 base, there was a span of 19 bases. This CDR3 has 15 residues. DNA for the CDR3: TGCAGCGGAACAGAGGTTCGGGGCGCGAACACTGAAGCTTTCTTT. This translates into CSGTEVRGANTEAFF.

A word on this clonotype: One junction end does not reproduce the germline sequence, and a read error may be involved. The chain links TRBV3-1 to TRBJ1-1; D is unresolved. The CDR3 is 18 amino acids. Germline V gene data show CDR1 as LGHDT and CDR2 as YNNKEL (reference sequence). CDR3 nucleotides: TGTGCCAGCAGCCAAGCCATCCCTTTTAGGGAATTGAACACTGAAGTTTTCTTT. Encoded protein: CASSQAIPFRELNTEVFF.

This clonotype was observed a few times. The rearrangement links TRBV12-3 or TRBV12-4 to TRBJ1-2, with D possibly TRBD1 on 5 matching bases. V lost 4 bases, J lost 0 bases, and 15 bases lay in between. The CDR3 loop spans 16 amino acids. The CDR3 reads CASSYGDPGSNYGYTF. DNA for the CDR3: TGTGCCAGCAGTTACGGGGACCCGGGGTCTAACTATGGCTACACCTTC.

The chain combines TRBV5-1 with TRBJ2-3; a possible D gene is TRBD2 (5 bases). With 0 bases removed from V and 2 bases from J, the gap between germline ends came to 7 bases. The germline CDR1 and CDR2 sequences are SGHRS and YFSETQ. CDR3 length equals 14 residues. Here the CDR3 DNA reads TGCGCCAGCAGCTTGGCGGGAATCACAGATACGCAGTATTTT. It codes for CASSLAGITDTQYF.

This chain uses TRBV3-1 with TRBJ2-7; 7 positions match TRBD2. From germline, CDR1 is LGHDT and CDR2 YNNKEL (reference sequence). The junction had 3 bases not matched to a gene; V was cut back by 1 base and J by 0 bases. The CDR3 sequence is 15 residues long. Written as DNA, the CDR3 is TGTGCCAGCAGCCAAGCTAGCGGCAGCTCCTACGAGCAGTACTTC. Protein sequence: CASSQASGSSYEQYF.

This clonotype was seen a few times. This chain uses TRBV6-2 or TRBV6-3 with TRBJ2-1; D is possibly TRBD1 (5 bases). This CDR3 has 17 amino acids. Germline V lookup: CDR1 MNHEY, CDR2 SVGEGT. Trimming pared 2 bases from V and 0 bases from J, leaving 14 bases between. The CDR3 nucleotides read TGTGCCAGCAGTTACCAGGGTACCCCCAGCTCCTACAATGAGCAGTTCTTC. Amino acid sequence: CASSYQGTPSSYNEQFF.

The chain combines TRBV6-5 with TRBJ1-6, with D unresolved. Trimming shortened V by 0 bases and J by 0 bases, and 18 bases separated the two germline ends. This CDR3 is built from 20 residues. Looked up from germline, CDR1 is MNHEY and CDR2 is SVGAGI. The CDR3 DNA reads as TGTGCCAGCAGTTACTCGACCATGGGTCTCGCGAGCTCCTATAATTCACCCCTCCACTTT. Translated: CASSYSTMGLASSYNSPLHF.

A few counts support this clonotype. V usage is TRBV29-1 and J usage is TRBJ1-1; D is undetermined. Germline V gene data show CDR1 as SQVTM and CDR2 as ANQGSEA. V was trimmed by 7 bases and J by 5 bases, leaving 17 bases between them. The CDR3 sequence is 13 residues long. Written as DNA, the CDR3 is TGCAGCGCGGGCCTACGTCGAGGGACTGAAGCTTTCTTT. It translates to CSAGLRRGTEAFF.

This clonotype was seen repeatedly, ten times or more. This chain connects TRBV6-2 or TRBV6-3 to TRBJ2-7, with 7 nucleotides matching TRBD2. The germline CDR1 and CDR2 sequences are MNHEY and SVGEGT. Germline trimming cut 5 bases from V and 4 bases from J; bases unmatched to any gene: 8. The CDR3 covers 14 residues. In DNA form, the CDR3 reads TGTGCCAGCAGTACCCCGGGACTACCTTACGAGCAGTACTTC. Translating gives CASSTPGLPYEQYF.

The V and J genes are TRBV10-1 and TRBJ2-3; D gene ambiguous. The CDR3 loop spans 14 amino acids. V was shortened by 0 bases and J by 6 bases, with 10 bases between the two germline ends. The germline gives CDR1 WNHNN, CDR2 SYGVQD (reference sequence). The chain's CDR3 is CASSESFRADTQYF. Written as DNA, the CDR3 is TGCGCCAGCAGTGAGTCCTTCCGGGCCGATACGCAGTATTTT.

The chain couples TRBV9 to TRBJ2-7, with D tentatively TRBD1 (6 bases). Trimming removed 5 bases from V and 2 bases from J, with 14 bases in between. CDR1 and CDR2 from the germline V gene are SGDLS and YYNGEE. This CDR3 has 14 amino acids. For the CDR3, the DNA is TGTGCCAGCAGTCCAGTGACAGGCCCCTACGAGCAGTACTTC. It specifies CASSPVTGPYEQYF.

The sample holds many counts of this clonotype. V gene TRBV11-2 combines with J gene TRBJ2-1; possibly TRBD1 for D (6 bases). This CDR3 comprises 15 residues. Trimming took 5 bases from V and 6 from J, leaving 17 bases between them. Germline lookup yields CDR1 SGHAT and CDR2 FQNNGV. The CDR3 nucleotides read TGTGCCAGCAGCGAACAGGGCCTGGGTCTCAATGAGCAGTTCTTC. Protein sequence: CASSEQGLGLNEQFF.

This clonotype showed up many times. The chain recombines TRBV20-1 with TRBJ2-3; 7 bases align to TRBD2. Germline CDR1 and CDR2: DFQATT and SNEGSKA (reference sequence). Unmatched junction bases numbered 10, after V lost 4 bases and J lost 0 bases. The CDR3 totals 16 residues. CDR3 nucleotide sequence: TGCAGTGCTACCGAGCTAGCGGCCAAGAGCACAGATACGCAGTATTTT. Translation: CSATELAAKSTDTQYF.

The V call is TRBV14, the J call TRBJ1-1; no reliable D call. The CDR3 totals 16 residues. From germline, CDR1 is SGHDN and CDR2 FVKESK. The V and J ends lost 1 base and 0 bases respectively, with 12 bases between them. CDR3 amino acids: CASSQGQSLMNTEAFF. CDR3 bases: TGTGCCAGCAGCCAAGGGCAGAGTCTTATGAACACTGAAGCTTTCTTT.

This clonotype was found many times. V gene TRBV14 combines with J gene TRBJ2-1; 10 bases align to TRBD2. V trimming: 5 bases; J trimming: 4 bases; junction bases outside the gene matches: 11. The length of the CDR3 is 17 residues. Germline lookup yields CDR1 SGHDN and CDR2 FVKESK. The CDR3 nucleotides are TGTGCCAGCAGCACAACCGGGACTAGCGTTACTTACAATGAGCAGTTCTTC. Translating it yields CASSTTGTSVTYNEQFF.

This clonotype was seen a few times. The chain recombines TRBV4-2 with TRBJ2-2; weak D call: TRBD2 (6 bases). Germline lookup yields CDR1 LGHNA and CDR2 YNFKEQ. V lost 4 bases to trimming and J lost 5 bases, with 14 bases between them. The CDR3 is 15 residues long. The CDR3 protein is CASSRGEVGTGELFF. Written as DNA, the CDR3 is TGTGCCAGCAGCCGGGGGGAGGTCGGGACCGGGGAGCTGTTTTTT.

The rearrangement links TRBV10-3 to TRBJ2-3; possibly TRBD1 for D (5 bases). The germline V gene encodes CDR1 ENHRY and CDR2 SYGVKD. Trimming stripped 6 bases from V and 1 base from J, with 11 bases between. The CDR3 is made up of 14 amino acids. The CDR3 nucleotides read TGTGCCATCAGCCGACAGACCGGCACAGATACGCAGTATTTT. Protein product: CAISRQTGTDTQYF.

A single count supports this clonotype. The chain couples TRBV14 to TRBJ2-7; TRBD2 matches 9 bases. Germline V gene data show CDR1 as SGHDN and CDR2 as FVKESK. After removal of 2 bases from V and 5 bases from J, the junction contained 7 bases not matched to a gene. This CDR3 is built from 15 residues. The CDR3 sequence is CASSQWRGGRDEQYF. CDR3 DNA: TGTGCCAGCAGCCAATGGCGGGGGGGCCGAGACGAGCAGTACTTC.

The CDR3 DNA reads TGCGCCAGCAGTGAGTCGAGGGGCGAAGCTTTCTTT. This codes for CASSESRGEAFF. This chain joins TRBV10-2 and TRBJ1-1, with D perhaps TRBD1 (5 bases). The CDR3 has 12 amino acids. V was clipped by 0 bases and J by 8 bases, with 7 bases between them. Per the germline V gene, CDR1 is WSHSY and CDR2 is SAAADI.

This clonotype was recorded a few times. This sequence joins TRBV19 and TRBJ2-3, with TRBD1 matching 7 bases. This CDR3 is built from 16 residues. V gave up 6 bases and J gave up 0 bases; unmatched junction bases: 9. The germline gives CDR1 LNHDA, CDR2 SQIVND (reference sequence). This CDR3 reads CASRSRTGPSTDTQYF. CDR3 in DNA: TGTGCCAGTAGATCACGGACAGGCCCTAGCACAGATACGCAGTATTTT.

This clonotype was recorded at least ten times. This chain links TRBV29-1 with TRBJ2-3; 7 nucleotides match TRBD2. There are 15 residues in the CDR3. With V trimmed by 3 bases and J by 3 bases, 9 bases remained unmatched. Looked up from germline, CDR1 is SQVTM and CDR2 is ANQGSEA. The CDR3 region is CSVDLPGRGTDTQYF. As DNA, the CDR3 is TGCAGCGTTGATTTACCAGGGAGGGGTACAGATACGCAGTATTTT.

This clonotype was observed a few times. The V and J genes are TRBV11-1 and TRBJ2-3; 7 nucleotides align to TRBD2. Trimming removed 2 bases from V and 2 bases from J; junction bases left unmatched: 16. The CDR3 is 19 amino acids. Germline V gene sequence: CDR1 SGHAT, CDR2 FQDESV (reference sequence). CDR3: CASSLPDVPAGALTDTQYF. CDR3 bases: TGTGCCAGCAGCTTACCCGATGTTCCGGCGGGAGCCCTCACAGATACGCAGTATTTT.